This TCR beta chain was sequenced for a study of spatial heterogeneity in lung cancer. About the study: Alpha-chain detections were consistently fewer than beta-chain detections among the sequences. Each unique TCR and UMI combination was seen more than ten times on average in raw reads.

Every cDNA TCR molecule received its own unique molecular identifier. TCRdb passed the 5' RACE reads through MiXCR, listing each CDR3 protein once. The sample has 110,000 or so distinct CDR3 sequences, approximately 11% seen once. The table lists this clonotype with many counts. Time point described: blood at routine non-recurrence follow-up after resection. Whole RNA from tumor, nontumor lung or frozen PBMC was sequenced unsorted. CDR1 is KGHSH, CDR2 LQKENI, per germline. V dropped 4 bases and J dropped 2 bases, with 8 bases sitting between them. This CDR3 comprises 13 residues. The chain has TRBV18 and TRBJ2-5, with D maybe TRBD2 (6 bases). The origin of this receptor is a female donor with early-stage non-small cell lung cancer. The specimen comprised PBMCs, sampled at follow-up. CDR3 amino acids: CASSRGLQETQYF. CDR3 bases: TGTGCCAGCTCACGGGGACTTCAAGAGACCCAGTACTTC.